This T cell receptor (beta chain) is drawn from a study of identical twins. Study outcomes and limitations: Zero-insertion analyses were open to partial confounding by invariant MAIT and iNKT cells.

J lost 3 bases, V lost 7 bases, and 6 bases had no gene match. There are 14 residues in the CDR3. With no exceptions, donors were healthy Caucasians. This clonotype was seen only a few times. Its specificity is unknown. TCRdb passed the 5' RACE reads through MiXCR, listing each CDR3 protein once. The table shows over 500,000 distinct CDR3 sequences, with approximately 22% occurring only once. The sample was also reused in another study, on T cells expressing NK-cell markers.

V is TRBV12-3 or TRBV12-4 and J is TRBJ2-7; 10 nucleotides align to TRBD2. Sequenced: CD4+ T cells sorted from blood. The sequence derives from a woman aged 18-29 years in good health. The CDR3 region is CASTTSGTYYEQYF. Written as DNA, the CDR3 is TGTGCCAGCACTACTAGCGGGACGTACTACGAGCAGTACTTC.